The rows below give T cell receptor beta chains drawn from one sample of a study of T cell responses to AZD1222 COVID-19 vaccine. TCRdb keeps only in-frame clones here, not all; method: immunoSEQ multiplex PCR. The repertoire holds over 100,000 clones, with roughly 80% as singletons. This specimen was peripheral blood, taken on day 0 of AZD1222 vaccination. The receptors were gathered from an adult in good health. Both conserved end residues are part of each CDR3. The D gene is left open where the match is weak. Only part of the rows carry a size: once, few, many, or a class if the clone is expanded.

J gene,V gene,D gene,clone size,CDR3 DNA,CDR3 protein
TRBJ2-5,TRBV11-2,-,-,TGTGCCAGCAGCCTACGGGAGCAAGAGACCCAGTACTTC,CASSLREQETQYF
TRBJ1-4,TRBV29-1,TRBD1,-,TGCAGCGTTGTACAGGGGTATGCAACTAATGAAAAACTGTTTTTT,CSVVQGYATNEKLFF
TRBJ2-2,TRBV6-1,-,-,TGTGCCAGCAGTGAACACAACACCGGGGAGCTGTTTTTT,CASSEHNTGELFF
TRBJ2-3,TRBV28,-,-,TGTGCCAGCACAACCCCGGGCACAGATACGCAGTATTTT,CASTTPGTDTQYF
TRBJ2-3,TRBV30,-,few,TGTGCCTGGAGTGGGGCAGATACGCAGTATTTT,CAWSGADTQYF
TRBJ1-6,TRBV28,-,-,TGTGCCAGCAGTTTGGGGACTGGGTATTTTTCACCCCTCCACTTT,CASSLGTGYFSPLHF
TRBJ2-5,TRBV12-3/TRBV12-4,TRBD2,-,TGTGCCAGCAGTTACGCACTAGCGGCGACCCAGTACTTC,CASSYALAATQYF
TRBJ1-5,TRBV9,-,-,TGTGCCAGCAGCGTAGGCGCGGCATACAATCAGCCCCAGCATTTT,CASSVGAAYNQPQHF
TRBJ2-5,TRBV11-2,-,-,TGTGCCAGCAGCTTAAACAGGGGGGGAACCGGGGAGACCCAGTACTTC,CASSLNRGGTGETQYF
TRBJ2-1,TRBV5-8,TRBD1,-,TGTGCCAGCAGCTTTAAACAGGGGAACAATGAGCAGTTCTTC,CASSFKQGNNEQFF